Given below is one TCR beta chain in context. These data originate in a study of tumor-infiltrating lymphocytes in primary liver carcinoma. Taking about 20-31 mg of unsorted bulk tissue, the authors co-extracted RNA and DNA. TCR beta cDNA was made from 450 to 600 ng total RNA with a constant-region primer. Library construction for TCR beta comprised three nested multiplex PCR rounds performed with slightly modified ARM-PCR. Amplification in the first two PCR rounds was performed using TRBV1-TRBV30 forward primers and a C-beta reverse primer for about 10 cycles each. TCRdb reanalysed the multiplex PCR reads using MiXCR and keeps one entry per CDR3 protein. The sample lists about 50,000 distinct CDR3 sequences, about 77% seen once, with approximately 25% in the top ten. Trimming cost V 2 bases and J 5 bases; bases outside gene matches: 11. CDR1 is SGHRS, CDR2 YFSETQ, per germline. CDR3 length equals 16 residues.

Sequenced: liver tumor tissue from sampling region 5. Subset here: tumor region T5, tumor centre. The V and J genes are TRBV5-1 and TRBJ2-7; 9 bases map to TRBD2. The TCR originated in a man in his forties with primary liver carcinoma and hepatitis B virus infection. The CDR3 loop reads CASSFGLARNRDEQYF. The CDR3 nucleotides are TGCGCCAGCAGCTTCGGACTAGCGAGAAATCGGGACGAGCAGTACTTC.